These 16 T cell receptor beta chains came from one sample sequenced in a study of T cells after yellow fever vaccination. TCRdb reprocessed the 5' RACE reads with MiXCR, giving one entry per CDR3 protein. Altogether 400,000 to 450,000 distinct CDR3 sequences are present, around 19% being singletons, with the ten largest covering roughly a sixth. The sample consisted of PBMCs, taken before the yellow fever booster vaccination. These receptors came from a man aged 18 to 29 who received the YFV17D yellow fever vaccine.

This chain joins TRBV9 and TRBJ2-2; 8 bases match TRBD2. This CDR3 has 15 residues. Trimming took 0 bases from V and 7 from J; bases not matched to a gene: 5. Germline V gene data show CDR1 as SGDLS and CDR2 as YYNGEE. CDR3 amino acids: CASSVDRGGNGELFF. The CDR3 DNA sequence: TGTGCCAGCAGCGTAGACCGGGGGGGCAACGGGGAGCTGTTTTTT.

The rearrangement links TRBV12-3 or TRBV12-4 to TRBJ2-1, with 11 bases lining up with TRBD1. The CDR3 spans 14 residues. J was trimmed by 7 bases and V by 6 bases; bases with no gene match: 5. The CDR3 DNA follows: TGTGCCAGCAGCCGGACAGGGGGCGTGAATGAGCAGTTCTTC. It translates to CASSRTGGVNEQFF.

The chain is built from TRBV6-1 and TRBJ1-6, with D possibly TRBD1 on 6 matching bases. The CDR3 length is 16 residues. Germline assignment: CDR1 MNHNS and CDR2 SASEGT. The V end was cut by 4 bases, the J end by 9 bases, with 19 bases between. The CDR3 nucleotides read TGTGCCAGCAGTGTTCCACAGGGTGGGAATAGTTCACCCCTCCACTTT. This gives the protein CASSVPQGGNSSPLHF.

The rearrangement joins TRBV7-9 to TRBJ1-1; 10 nucleotides agree with TRBD1. Germline V gives CDR1 SEHNR, CDR2 FQNEAQ (reference sequence). This CDR3 contains 15 residues. V gave up 5 bases and J gave up 2 bases; unmatched junction bases: 5. CDR3 nucleotides: TGTGCCAGCAGCGCGGGACAGGGGCCCAACACTGAAGCTTTCTTT. Residues: CASSAGQGPNTEAFF.

This clonotype was found a few times. This chain connects TRBV4-2 to TRBJ1-4; tentatively, D is TRBD1 (6 bases). The germline CDR1 and CDR2 sequences are LGHNA and YNFKEQ. This CDR3 is built from 16 residues. The V end lost 1 base, the J end lost 2 bases, and 11 bases lay between the germline ends. Here the CDR3 reads CASSQGEQGTNEKLFF. The CDR3 DNA sequence: TGTGCCAGCAGCCAAGGAGAACAGGGTACTAATGAAAAACTGTTTTTT.

The rearrangement joins TRBV7-9 to TRBJ2-2; D is possibly TRBD2 (6 bases). V was clipped by 4 bases and J by 4 bases, with 16 bases between them. Germline V lookup: CDR1 SEHNR, CDR2 FQNEAQ (reference sequence). The CDR3 runs to 16 residues. The CDR3 coding sequence is TGTGCCAGCAGCTCTCTCGGGGGTAGCCTCACCGGGGAGCTGTTTTTT. The encoded protein is CASSSLGGSLTGELFF.

This clonotype was seen a few times. The rearrangement joins TRBV27 to TRBJ2-3; 11 nucleotides line up with TRBD2. The CDR3 is made up of 15 amino acids. In germline, CDR1 is MNHEY, CDR2 SMNVEV (reference sequence). With V trimmed by 6 bases and J by 3 bases, 5 bases remained unmatched. The chain's CDR3 is CASSYPSGGTDTQYF. The CDR3 DNA sequence: TGTGCCAGCAGCTACCCTAGCGGGGGGACAGATACGCAGTATTTT.

This rearrangement joins TRBV6-6 to TRBJ2-5; unclear D gene. V was clipped by 7 bases and J by 1 base, with 4 bases between them. Germline V gene sequence: CDR1 MNHNY, CDR2 SVGAGI (reference sequence). The CDR3 has 11 amino acids. The CDR3 region is CASTAQETQYF. CDR3 sequence (DNA): TGTGCCAGCACCGCCCAAGAGACCCAGTACTTC.

The table lists this clonotype with a few counts. V and J are TRBV20-1 and TRBJ2-3; D remains unclear. Germline CDR1 and CDR2: DFQATT and SNEGSKA (reference sequence). V lost 1 base and J 1 base, leaving 18 bases between the germline ends. This CDR3 spans 17 amino acids. CDR3 amino acids: CSARVSLSHVGTDTQYF. CDR3 bases: TGCAGTGCTAGAGTTTCATTATCCCACGTCGGCACAGATACGCAGTATTTT.

The table lists this clonotype with many counts. This chain links TRBV24-1 with TRBJ2-3; 9 bases are a match to TRBD1. Unmatched junction bases numbered 4, after V lost 2 bases and J lost 2 bases. There are 16 residues in the CDR3. Looked up from germline, CDR1 is KGHDR and CDR2 is SFDVKD. The CDR3 coding sequence is TGTGCCACCAGTGATTGGGGACAGGGATACACAGATACGCAGTATTTT. Translated, it gives CATSDWGQGYTDTQYF.

The chain joins TRBV7-2 to TRBJ2-5; 10 bases are shared with TRBD2. Losses at the gene ends were 5 bases for V and 1 base for J; bases not matched to a gene: 10. Germline lookup yields CDR1 SGHTA and CDR2 FQGNSA. The length of the CDR3 is 17 residues. This CDR3 is CASSRTPRTSGQETQYF. The CDR3 nucleotides read TGTGCCAGCAGCCGTACCCCACGGACTAGCGGCCAAGAGACCCAGTACTTC.

This chain uses TRBV11-2 with TRBJ2-4; D not certain. CDR3 length: 12 amino acids. Between the trimmed V and J ends, which lost 4 bases and 6 bases, there was a span of 7 bases. The germline V gene encodes CDR1 SGHAT and CDR2 FQNNGV. Here the CDR3 reads CASSSLGNIQYF. The CDR3 DNA reads TGTGCCAGCAGCTCCCTCGGAAACATTCAGTACTTC.

This clonotype showed up just a few times. This chain joins TRBV20-1 and TRBJ2-4; 12 bases map to TRBD1. J gave up 7 bases and V 4 bases, and 8 bases lay outside the gene matches. This CDR3 is 15 amino acids long. Germline CDR1 and CDR2: DFQATT and SNEGSKA (reference sequence). CDR3 amino acids: CSATHRDRGLNIQYF. CDR3 nucleotides: TGCAGTGCTACTCACCGGGACAGGGGGCTGAACATTCAGTACTTC.

The rearrangement joins TRBV10-1 to TRBJ2-4; D may correspond to TRBD1 or TRBD2 (5 bases each). This CDR3 has 13 residues. The ends were cut back, 2 bases at V and 8 bases at J, with 10 bases in the middle. Germline V gene data show CDR1 as WNHNN and CDR2 as SYGVQD (reference sequence). CDR3 region: CASSEGGIDIQYF. CDR3 DNA: TGCGCCAGCAGTGAGGGGGGAATCGACATTCAGTACTTC.

This sequence joins TRBV6-6 and TRBJ2-2; tentative D call: TRBD1 (8 bases). The germline V and J ends were trimmed by 6 bases and 6 bases, with 14 bases remaining between them. Looked up from germline, CDR1 is MNHNY and CDR2 is SVGAGI (reference sequence). This CDR3 region has 14 residues. CDR3 DNA: TGTGCCAGCAGGACAACAGGGGGGGCCGGGGAGCTGTTTTTT. Translated: CASRTTGGAGELFF.

The chain uses TRBV20-1 and TRBJ2-5; 10 nucleotides agree with TRBD2. Germline loops: CDR1 DFQATT, CDR2 SNEGSKA (reference sequence). V was clipped by 5 bases and J by 3 bases; unmatched bases: 12. The CDR3 runs to 16 residues. This CDR3 is CSAPRMSGGAKETQYF. The CDR3 nucleotides are TGCAGTGCTCCCCGCATGAGCGGGGGGGCAAAAGAGACCCAGTACTTC.